Only one count was recorded for the clone carrying this T cell receptor beta chain. Its target is not known. The data stem from a study of long-term antiretroviral therapy in people with HIV. Findings of the study overall: Clonal expansions arising prior to ART prevailed in the repertoire at every time point.

The authors ran the immunoSEQ assay, v3.0, at survey level. The table came from immunoSEQ multiplex PCR; TCRdb's copy has only in-frame clones and leaves some out. The sample carries approximately 28,000 clones, more than 85% recorded once. Trimming stripped 2 bases from V and 3 bases from J, with 17 bases between. Germline CDR1 GTSNPN, CDR2 SVGIG (reference sequence). The CDR3 runs to 15 residues. Each donor provided at least one pre-ART PBMC sample and at least two post-ART PBMC samples. This specimen was unsorted PBMCs, taken 2 years after starting antiretroviral therapy. This clonotype was obtained from a man over 45 with HIV. The chain carries TRBV30 and TRBJ2-7; D possibly corresponds to TRBD2 (6 bases). CDR3 protein: CAWSTRASDFYEQYF. The DNA of the CDR3 is TGTGCCTGGAGTACCCGGGCTAGCGATTTCTACGAGCAGTACTTC. Drawing the rest from reference TRBV30 and TRBJ2-7, the complete variable domain is SQTIHQWPATLVQPVGSPLSLECTVEGTSNPNLYWYRQAAGRGLQLLFYSVGIGQISSEVPQNLSASRPQDRQFILSSKKLLLSDSGFYLCAWSTRASDFYEQYFGPGTRLTVT.